This T cell receptor (beta chain) stems from a study of molecular identifiers for immune sequencing clone quantification. As to this clonotype: This may be a read error: a much more frequent sequence differs by one nucleotide.

Sequencing libraries of naive CD8 cells derived from approximately 22,000 to 940,000 sorted cells with 10%, 30% or 50% RNA. CD8+CD4-CCR7+CD45RA+ sorting gave the naive CD8 T cells. It was with previously described methods and listed TCR primers that bulk TCR libraries were made. TCRdb re-derived calls from the PCR reads in MiXCR, one entry per CDR3 protein. The profile covers some 580,000 distinct CDR3 sequences, with around 25% appearing a single time and around 0.78% taken by the ten largest. Germline values: CDR1 LNHDA, CDR2 SQIVND (reference sequence). The CDR3 contains 16 residues. The ends were cut back, 7 bases at V and 5 bases at J, with 23 bases in the middle.

The gene calls are TRBV19 and TRBJ1-1, with a possible D match to TRBD1 (6 bases). The sequenced material came from naive CD8+ T cells from blood, with Jurkat cell RNA spiked in. Subset defined: FACS-sorted CD8+CD4-CCR7+CD45RA+ naive T cells. This sequence originates from a human donor in good health. Some libraries in this study had Jurkat cell RNA spiked in. In nucleotides, the CDR3 is TGTGCCAGTACCCGCGGGACAAGGAGCTTGATGACTGAAGCTTTCTTT. It specifies CASTRGTRSLMTEAFF. Variable domain in full (rest from reference TRBV19 and TRBJ1-1): DGGITQSPKYLFRKEGQNVTLSCEQNLNHDAMYWYRQDPGQGLRLIYYSQIVNDFQKGDIAEGYSVSREKKESFPLTVTSAQKNPTAFYLCASTRGTRSLMTEAFFGQGTRLTVV.